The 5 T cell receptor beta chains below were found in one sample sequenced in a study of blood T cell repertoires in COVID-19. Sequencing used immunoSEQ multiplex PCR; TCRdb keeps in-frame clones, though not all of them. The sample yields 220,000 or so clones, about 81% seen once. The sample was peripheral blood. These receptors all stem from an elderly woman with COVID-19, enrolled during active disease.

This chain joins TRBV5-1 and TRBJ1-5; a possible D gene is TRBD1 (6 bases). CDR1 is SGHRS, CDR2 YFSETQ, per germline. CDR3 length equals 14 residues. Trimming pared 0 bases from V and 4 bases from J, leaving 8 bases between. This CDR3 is CASSLGGPNQPQHF. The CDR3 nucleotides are TGCGCCAGCAGCTTGGGGGGGCCTAATCAGCCCCAGCATTTT.

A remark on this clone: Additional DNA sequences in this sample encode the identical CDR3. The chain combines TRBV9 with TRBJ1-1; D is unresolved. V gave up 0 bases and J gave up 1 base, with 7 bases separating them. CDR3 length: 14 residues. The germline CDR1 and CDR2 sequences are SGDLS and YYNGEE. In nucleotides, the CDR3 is TGTGCCAGCAGCGTAGGTCGGGGGAACACTGAAGCTTTCTTT. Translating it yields CASSVGRGNTEAFF.

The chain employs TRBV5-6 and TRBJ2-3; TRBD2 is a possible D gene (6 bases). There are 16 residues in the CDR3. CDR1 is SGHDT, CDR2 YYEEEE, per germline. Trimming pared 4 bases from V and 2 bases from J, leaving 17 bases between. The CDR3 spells CASSPQPGLSTDTQYF. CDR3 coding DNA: TGTGCCAGCAGCCCACAGCCGGGACTTTCCACAGATACGCAGTATTTT. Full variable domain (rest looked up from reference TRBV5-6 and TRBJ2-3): DAGVTQSPTHLIKTRGQQVTLRCSPKSGHDTVSWYQQALGQGPQFIFQYYEEEERQRGNFPDRFSGHQFPNYSSELNVNALLLGDSALYLCASSPQPGLSTDTQYFGPGTRLTVL.

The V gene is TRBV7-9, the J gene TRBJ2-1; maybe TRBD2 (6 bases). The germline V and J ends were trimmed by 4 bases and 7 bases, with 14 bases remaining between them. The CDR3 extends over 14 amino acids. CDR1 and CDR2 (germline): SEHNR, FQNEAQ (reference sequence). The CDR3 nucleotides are TGTGCCAGCAGCTCGTCGGGGGTGAGAAATGAGCAGTTCTTC. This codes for CASSSSGVRNEQFF. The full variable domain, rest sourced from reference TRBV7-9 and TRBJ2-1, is DTGVSQNPRHKITKRGQNVTFRCDPISEHNRLYWYRQTLGQGPEFLTYFQNEAQLEKSRLLSDRFSAERPKGSFSTLEIQRTEQGDSAMYLCASSSSGVRNEQFFGPGTRLTVL.

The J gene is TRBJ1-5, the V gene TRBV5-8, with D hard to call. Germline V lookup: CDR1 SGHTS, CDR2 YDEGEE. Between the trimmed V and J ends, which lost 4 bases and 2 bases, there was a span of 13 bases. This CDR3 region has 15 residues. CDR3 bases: TGTGCCAGCAGCGAGGGAGGGAGCGGCAATCAGCCCCAGCATTTT. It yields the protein CASSEGGSGNQPQHF.